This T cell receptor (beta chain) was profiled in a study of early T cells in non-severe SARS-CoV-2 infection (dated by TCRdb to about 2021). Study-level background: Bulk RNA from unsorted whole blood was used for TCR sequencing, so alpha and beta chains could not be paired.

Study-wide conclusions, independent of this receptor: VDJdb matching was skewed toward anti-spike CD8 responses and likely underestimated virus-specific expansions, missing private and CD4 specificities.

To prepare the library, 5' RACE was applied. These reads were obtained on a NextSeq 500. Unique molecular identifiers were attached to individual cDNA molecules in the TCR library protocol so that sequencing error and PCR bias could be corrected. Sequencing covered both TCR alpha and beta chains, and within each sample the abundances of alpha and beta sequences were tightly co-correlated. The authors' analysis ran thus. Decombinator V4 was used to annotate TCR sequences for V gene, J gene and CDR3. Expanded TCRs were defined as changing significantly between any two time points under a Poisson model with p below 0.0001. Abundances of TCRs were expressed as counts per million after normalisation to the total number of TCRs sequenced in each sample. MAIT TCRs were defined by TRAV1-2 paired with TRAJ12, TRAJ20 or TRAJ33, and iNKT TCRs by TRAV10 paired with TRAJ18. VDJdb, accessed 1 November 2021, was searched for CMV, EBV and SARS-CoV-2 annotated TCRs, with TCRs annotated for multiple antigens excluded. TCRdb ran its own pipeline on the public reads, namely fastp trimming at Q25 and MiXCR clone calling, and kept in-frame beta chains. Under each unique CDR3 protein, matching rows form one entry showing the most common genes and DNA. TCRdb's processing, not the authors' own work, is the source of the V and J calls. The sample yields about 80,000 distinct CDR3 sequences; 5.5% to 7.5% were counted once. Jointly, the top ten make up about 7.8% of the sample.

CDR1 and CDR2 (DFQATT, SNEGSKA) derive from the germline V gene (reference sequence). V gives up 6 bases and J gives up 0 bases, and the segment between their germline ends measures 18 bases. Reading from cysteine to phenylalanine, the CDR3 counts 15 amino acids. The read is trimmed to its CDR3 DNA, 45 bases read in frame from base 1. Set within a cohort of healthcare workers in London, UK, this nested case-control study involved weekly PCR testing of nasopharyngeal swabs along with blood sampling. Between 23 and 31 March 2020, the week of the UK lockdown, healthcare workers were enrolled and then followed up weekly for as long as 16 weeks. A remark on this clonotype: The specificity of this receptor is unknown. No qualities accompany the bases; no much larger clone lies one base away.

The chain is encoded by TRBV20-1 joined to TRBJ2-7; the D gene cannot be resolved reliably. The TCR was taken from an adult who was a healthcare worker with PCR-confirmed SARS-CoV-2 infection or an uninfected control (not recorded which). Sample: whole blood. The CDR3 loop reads CSAPGSPRSSYEQYF. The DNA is TGCAGTGCACCCGGTTCACCCAGGAGCTCCTACGAGCAGTACTTC.